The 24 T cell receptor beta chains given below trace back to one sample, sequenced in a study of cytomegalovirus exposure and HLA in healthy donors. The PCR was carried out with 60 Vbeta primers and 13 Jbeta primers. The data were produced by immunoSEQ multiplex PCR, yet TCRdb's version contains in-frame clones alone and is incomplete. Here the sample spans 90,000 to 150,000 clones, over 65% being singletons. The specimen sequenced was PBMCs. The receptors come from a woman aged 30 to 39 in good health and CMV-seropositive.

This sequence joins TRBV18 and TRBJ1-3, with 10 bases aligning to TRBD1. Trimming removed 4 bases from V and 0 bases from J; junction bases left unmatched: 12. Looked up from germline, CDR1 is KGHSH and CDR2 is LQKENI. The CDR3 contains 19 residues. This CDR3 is CASSLSGTGDLSSGNTIYF. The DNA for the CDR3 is TGTGCCAGCTCACTATCCGGGACAGGGGACCTCTCCTCTGGAAACACCATATATTTT.

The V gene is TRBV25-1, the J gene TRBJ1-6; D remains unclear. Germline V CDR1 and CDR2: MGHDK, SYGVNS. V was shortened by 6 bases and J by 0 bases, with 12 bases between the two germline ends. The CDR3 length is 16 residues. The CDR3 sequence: CASRARGLSYNSPLHF. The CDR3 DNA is TGTGCCAGCAGGGCCCGTGGCCTCTCCTATAATTCACCCCTCCACTTT.

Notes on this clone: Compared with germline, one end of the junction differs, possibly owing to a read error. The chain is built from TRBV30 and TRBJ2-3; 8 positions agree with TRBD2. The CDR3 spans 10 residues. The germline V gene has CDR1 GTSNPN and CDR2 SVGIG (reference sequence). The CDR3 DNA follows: TGTGCCTGGGGGACCGGGGTAGCGGGGTTT. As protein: CAWGTGVAGF.

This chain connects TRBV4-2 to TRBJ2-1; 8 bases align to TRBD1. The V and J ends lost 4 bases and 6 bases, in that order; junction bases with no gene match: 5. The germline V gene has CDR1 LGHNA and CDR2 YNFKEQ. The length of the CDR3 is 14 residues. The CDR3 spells CASSRRGQGNEQFF. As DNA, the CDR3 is TGTGCCAGCAGCCGCCGAGGACAGGGCAATGAGCAGTTCTTC.

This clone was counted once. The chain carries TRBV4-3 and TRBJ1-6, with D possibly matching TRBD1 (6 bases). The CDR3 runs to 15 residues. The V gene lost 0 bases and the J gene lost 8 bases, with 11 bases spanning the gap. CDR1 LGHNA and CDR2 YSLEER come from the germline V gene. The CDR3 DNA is TGCGCCAGCAGCCAAGATCAATCAGGGGATTCACCCCTCCACTTT. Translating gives CASSQDQSGDSPLHF.

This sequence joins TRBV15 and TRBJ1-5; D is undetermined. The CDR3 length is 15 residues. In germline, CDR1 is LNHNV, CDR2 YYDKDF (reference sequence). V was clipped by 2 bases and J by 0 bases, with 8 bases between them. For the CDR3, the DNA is TGTGCCACCAGCAGATCAGCGTATAGCAATCAGCCCCAGCATTTT. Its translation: CATSRSAYSNQPQHF.

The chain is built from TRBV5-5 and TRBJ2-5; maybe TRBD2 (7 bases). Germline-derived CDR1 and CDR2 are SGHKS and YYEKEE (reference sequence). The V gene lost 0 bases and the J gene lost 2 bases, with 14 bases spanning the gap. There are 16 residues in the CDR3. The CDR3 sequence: CASSLAGGRVQETQYF. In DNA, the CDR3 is TGTGCCAGCAGCTTGGCCGGGGGGCGGGTTCAAGAGACCCAGTACTTC.

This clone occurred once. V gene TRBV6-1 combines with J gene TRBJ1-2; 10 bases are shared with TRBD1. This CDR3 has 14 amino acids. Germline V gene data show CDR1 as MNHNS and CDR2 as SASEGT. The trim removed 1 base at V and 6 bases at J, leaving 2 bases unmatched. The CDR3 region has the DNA TGTGCCAGCAGTGAAGTCGGGACAGGGGATGGCTACACCTTC. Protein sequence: CASSEVGTGDGYTF.

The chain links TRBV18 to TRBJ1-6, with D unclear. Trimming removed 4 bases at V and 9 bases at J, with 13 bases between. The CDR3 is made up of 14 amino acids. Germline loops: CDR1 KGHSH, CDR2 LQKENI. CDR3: CASSLYDPGSPLHF. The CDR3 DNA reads TGTGCCAGCTCACTCTACGATCCGGGTTCACCCCTCCACTTT.

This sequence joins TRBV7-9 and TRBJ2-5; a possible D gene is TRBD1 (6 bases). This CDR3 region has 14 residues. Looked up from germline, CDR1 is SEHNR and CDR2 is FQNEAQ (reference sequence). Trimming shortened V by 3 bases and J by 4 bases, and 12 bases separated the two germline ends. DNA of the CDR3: TGTGCCAGCAGCTTTTCACAGGGTAGAGAGACCCAGTACTTC. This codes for CASSFSQGRETQYF.

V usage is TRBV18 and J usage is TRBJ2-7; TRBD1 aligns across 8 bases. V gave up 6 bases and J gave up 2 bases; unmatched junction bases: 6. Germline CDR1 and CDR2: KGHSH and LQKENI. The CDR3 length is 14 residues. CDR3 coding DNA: TGTGCCAGCTCCCCCGGGACAGGCCCCTACGAGCAGTACTTC. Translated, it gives CASSPGTGPYEQYF.

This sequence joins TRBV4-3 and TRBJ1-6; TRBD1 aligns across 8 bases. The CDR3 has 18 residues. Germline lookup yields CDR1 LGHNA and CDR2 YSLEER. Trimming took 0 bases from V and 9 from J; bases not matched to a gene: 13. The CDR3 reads CASSQDLLSGGVGSPLHF. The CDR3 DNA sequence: TGCGCCAGCAGCCAAGATCTGCTATCAGGGGGCGTGGGTTCACCCCTCCACTTT.

The CDR3 region is CAITRSPQGQYDNYGYTF. The CDR3 DNA reads as TGTGCCATCACCCGAAGCCCACAGGGGCAGTATGATAACTATGGCTACACCTTC. The rearrangement links TRBV10-3 to TRBJ1-2; 7 nucleotides match TRBD1. Germline trimming cut 7 bases from V and 1 base from J; bases unmatched to any gene: 18. This CDR3 has 18 residues. Germline V CDR1 and CDR2: ENHRY, SYGVKD.

The CDR3, as DNA: TGTGCCAGCAGCCACCCCCCCCCAAAGCTAGCGGGGGAATACAATGAGCAGTTCTTC. Protein sequence: CASSHPPPKLAGEYNEQFF. V and J are TRBV14 and TRBJ2-1, with TRBD2 matching over 10 bases. V lost 3 bases, J lost 4 bases, and 15 bases stayed unmatched. The germline CDR1 and CDR2 sequences are SGHDN and FVKESK. The CDR3 is made up of 19 amino acids. The whole variable domain, filled in from reference TRBV14 and TRBJ2-1, reads EAGVTQFPSHSVIEKGQTVTLRCDPISGHDNLYWYRRVMGKEIKFLLHFVKESKQDESGMPNNRFLAERTGGTYSTLKVQPAELEDSGVYFCASSHPPPKLAGEYNEQFFGPGTRLTVL.

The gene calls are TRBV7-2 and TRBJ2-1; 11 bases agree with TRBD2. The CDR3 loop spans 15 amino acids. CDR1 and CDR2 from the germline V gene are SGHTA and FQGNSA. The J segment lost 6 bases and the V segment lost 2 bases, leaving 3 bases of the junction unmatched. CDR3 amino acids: CASSLTGTSGNEQFF. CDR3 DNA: TGTGCCAGCAGCTTAACCGGGACTAGCGGCAATGAGCAGTTCTTC.

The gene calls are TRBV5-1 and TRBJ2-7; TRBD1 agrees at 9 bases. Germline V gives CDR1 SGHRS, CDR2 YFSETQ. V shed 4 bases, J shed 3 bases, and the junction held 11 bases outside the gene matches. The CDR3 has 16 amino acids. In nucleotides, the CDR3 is TGCGCCAGCAGCATCACCGGGACAGGGAGAGGCTACGAGCAGTACTTC. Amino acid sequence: CASSITGTGRGYEQYF.

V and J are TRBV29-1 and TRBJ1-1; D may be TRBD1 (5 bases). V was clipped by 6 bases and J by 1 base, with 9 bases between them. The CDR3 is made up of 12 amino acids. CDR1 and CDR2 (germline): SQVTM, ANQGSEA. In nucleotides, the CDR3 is TGCAGCGTCTCCGGACAGAACACTGAAGCTTTCTTT. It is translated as CSVSGQNTEAFF.

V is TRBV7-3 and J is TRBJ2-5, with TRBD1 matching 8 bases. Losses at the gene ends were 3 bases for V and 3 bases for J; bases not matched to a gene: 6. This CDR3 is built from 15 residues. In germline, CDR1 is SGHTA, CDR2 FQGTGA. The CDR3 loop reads CASSLMGTGEETQYF. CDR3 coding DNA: TGTGCCAGCAGCTTGATGGGGACAGGTGAAGAGACCCAGTACTTC.

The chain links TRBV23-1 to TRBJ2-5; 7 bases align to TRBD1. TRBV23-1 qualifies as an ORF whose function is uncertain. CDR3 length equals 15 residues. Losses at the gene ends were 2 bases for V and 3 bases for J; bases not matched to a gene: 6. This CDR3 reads CASSQGKGAEETQYF. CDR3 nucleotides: TGCGCCAGCAGTCAAGGGAAGGGGGCTGAAGAGACCCAGTACTTC.

CDR3 sequence reads: CASKGDGARTEAFF. The CDR3 bases are TGTGCCAGCAAAGGAGACGGCGCACGCACTGAAGCTTTCTTT. The chain carries TRBV6-5 and TRBJ1-1; no clear D. The germline V gene has CDR1 MNHEY and CDR2 SVGAGI. CDR3 length: 14 residues. Trimming shortened V by 7 bases and J by 4 bases, and 16 bases separated the two germline ends.

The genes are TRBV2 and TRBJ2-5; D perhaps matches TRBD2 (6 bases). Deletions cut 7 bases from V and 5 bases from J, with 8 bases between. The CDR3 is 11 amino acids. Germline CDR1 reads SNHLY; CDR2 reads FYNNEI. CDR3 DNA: TGTGCCAGCAAGGAGGGGGAGACCCAGTACTTC. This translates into CASKEGETQYF.

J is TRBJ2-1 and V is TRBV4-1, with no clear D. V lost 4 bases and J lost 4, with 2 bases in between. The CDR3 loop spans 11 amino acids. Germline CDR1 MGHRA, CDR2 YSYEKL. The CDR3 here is CASSLYNEQFF. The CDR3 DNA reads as TGCGCCAGCAGCCTATACAATGAGCAGTTCTTC.

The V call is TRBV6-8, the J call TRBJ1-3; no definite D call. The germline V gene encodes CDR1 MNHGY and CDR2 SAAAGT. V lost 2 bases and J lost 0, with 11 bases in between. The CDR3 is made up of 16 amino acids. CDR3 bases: TGTGCCAGCAGTTACATAGTGCCTGACTCTGGAAACACCATATATTTT. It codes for CASSYIVPDSGNTIYF.

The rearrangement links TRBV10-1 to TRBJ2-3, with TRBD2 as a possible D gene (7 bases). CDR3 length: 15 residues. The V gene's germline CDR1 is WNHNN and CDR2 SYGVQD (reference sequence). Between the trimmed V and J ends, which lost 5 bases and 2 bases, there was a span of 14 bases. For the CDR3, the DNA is TGCGCCAGCAGTCCCTTGGGGGGGCCCACAGATACGCAGTATTTT. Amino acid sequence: CASSPLGGPTDTQYF.